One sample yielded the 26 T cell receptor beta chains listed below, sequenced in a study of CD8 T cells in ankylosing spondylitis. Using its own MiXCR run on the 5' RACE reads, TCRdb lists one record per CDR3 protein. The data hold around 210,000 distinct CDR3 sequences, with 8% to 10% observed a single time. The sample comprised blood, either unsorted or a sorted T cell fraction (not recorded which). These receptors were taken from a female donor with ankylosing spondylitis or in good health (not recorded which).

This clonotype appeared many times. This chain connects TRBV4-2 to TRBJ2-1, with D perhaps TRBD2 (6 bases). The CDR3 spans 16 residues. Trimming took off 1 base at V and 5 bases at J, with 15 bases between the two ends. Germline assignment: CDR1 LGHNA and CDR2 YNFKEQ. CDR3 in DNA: TGTGCCAGCAGCCAAGTCTCACTAGCCGGTGACAATGAGCAGTTCTTC. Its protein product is CASSQVSLAGDNEQFF.

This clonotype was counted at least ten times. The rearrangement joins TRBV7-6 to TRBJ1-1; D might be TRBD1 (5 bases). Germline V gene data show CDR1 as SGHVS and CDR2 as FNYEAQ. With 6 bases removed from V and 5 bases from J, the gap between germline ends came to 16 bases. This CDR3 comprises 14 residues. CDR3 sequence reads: CASSSGLKGTEAFF. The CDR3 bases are TGTGCCAGCAGTTCGGGGCTTAAGGGAACTGAAGCTTTCTTT. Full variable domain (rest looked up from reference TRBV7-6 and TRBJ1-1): GAGVSQSPRYKVTKRGQDVALRCDPISGHVSLYWYRQALGQGPEFLTYFNYEAQQDKSGLPNDRFSAERPEGSISTLTIQRTEQRDSAMYRCASSSGLKGTEAFFGQGTRLTVV.

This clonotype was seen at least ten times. The CDR3 sequence: CASSHGTVDEQFF. CDR3 in DNA: TGCGCCAGCAGCCATGGGACAGTTGATGAGCAGTTCTTC. This chain links TRBV4-3 with TRBJ2-1; TRBD1 agrees at 7 bases. Germline V CDR1 and CDR2: LGHNA, YSLEER. The CDR3 is made up of 13 amino acids. V trimming: 3 bases; J trimming: 8 bases; junction bases outside the gene matches: 4.

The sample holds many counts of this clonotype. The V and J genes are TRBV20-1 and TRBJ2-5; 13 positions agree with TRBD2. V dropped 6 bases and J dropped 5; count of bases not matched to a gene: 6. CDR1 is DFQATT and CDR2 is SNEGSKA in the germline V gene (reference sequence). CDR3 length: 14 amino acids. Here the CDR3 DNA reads TGCAGTGCCCGGACTAGCGGGAGTCGGGAGACCCAGTACTTC. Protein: CSARTSGSRETQYF.

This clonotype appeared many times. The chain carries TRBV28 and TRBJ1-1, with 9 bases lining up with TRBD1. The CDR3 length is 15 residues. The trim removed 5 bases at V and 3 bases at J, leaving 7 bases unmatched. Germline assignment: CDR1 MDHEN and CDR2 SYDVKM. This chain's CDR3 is CASSTLQGAYTEAFF. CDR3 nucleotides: TGTGCCAGCAGTACACTACAGGGGGCCTACACTGAAGCTTTCTTT.

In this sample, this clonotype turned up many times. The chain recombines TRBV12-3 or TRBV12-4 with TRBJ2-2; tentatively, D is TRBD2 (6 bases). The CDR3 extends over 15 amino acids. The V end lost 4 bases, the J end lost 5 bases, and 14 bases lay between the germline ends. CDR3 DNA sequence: TGTGCCAGCAGTTACACTCCGGGAGCAACCGGGGAGCTGTTTTTT. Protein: CASSYTPGATGELFF.

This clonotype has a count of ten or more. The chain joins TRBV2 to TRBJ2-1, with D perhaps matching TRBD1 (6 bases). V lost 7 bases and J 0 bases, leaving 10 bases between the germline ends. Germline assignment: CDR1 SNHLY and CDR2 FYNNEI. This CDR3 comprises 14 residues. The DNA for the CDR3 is TGTGCCAGCAACCGGGACAACTCCTACAATGAGCAGTTCTTC. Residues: CASNRDNSYNEQFF.

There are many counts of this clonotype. CDR3: CAISGPSPTSTDTQYF. The CDR3 DNA is TGTGCCATCAGTGGGCCTAGTCCGACTAGCACAGATACGCAGTATTTT. The V and J genes are TRBV10-3 and TRBJ2-3, with unresolved D. Germline CDR1 and CDR2: ENHRY and SYGVKD. The CDR3 is made up of 16 amino acids. Trimming removed 4 bases from V and 0 bases from J, with 14 bases in between.

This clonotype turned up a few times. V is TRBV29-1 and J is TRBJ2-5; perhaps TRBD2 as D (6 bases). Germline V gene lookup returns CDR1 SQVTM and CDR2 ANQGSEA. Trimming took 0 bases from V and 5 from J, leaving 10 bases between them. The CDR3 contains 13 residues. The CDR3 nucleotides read TGCAGCGTTGAAGAGGGGGGTAGGGAGACCCAGTACTTC. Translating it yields CSVEEGGRETQYF.

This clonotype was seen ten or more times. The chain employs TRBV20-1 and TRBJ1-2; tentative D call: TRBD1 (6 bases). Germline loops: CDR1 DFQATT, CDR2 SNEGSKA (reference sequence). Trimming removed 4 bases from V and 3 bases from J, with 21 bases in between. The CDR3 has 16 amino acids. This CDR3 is CSAKVRGEVEYYGYTF. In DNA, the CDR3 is TGCAGTGCTAAGGTCAGGGGCGAAGTAGAGTACTATGGCTACACCTTC.

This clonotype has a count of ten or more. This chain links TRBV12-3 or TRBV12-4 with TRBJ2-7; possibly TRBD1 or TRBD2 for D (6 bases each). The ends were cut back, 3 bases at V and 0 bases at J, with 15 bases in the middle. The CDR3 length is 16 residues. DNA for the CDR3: TGTGCCAGCAGTTTGGATGGCGGGACAAGCTCCTACGAGCAGTACTTC. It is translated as CASSLDGGTSSYEQYF.

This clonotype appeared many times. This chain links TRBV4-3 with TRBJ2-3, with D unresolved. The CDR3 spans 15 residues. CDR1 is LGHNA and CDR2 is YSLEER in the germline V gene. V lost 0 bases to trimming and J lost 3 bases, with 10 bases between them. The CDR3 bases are TGCGCCAGCAGCCAAGATTGGTTAGGAACAGATACGCAGTATTTT. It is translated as CASSQDWLGTDTQYF.

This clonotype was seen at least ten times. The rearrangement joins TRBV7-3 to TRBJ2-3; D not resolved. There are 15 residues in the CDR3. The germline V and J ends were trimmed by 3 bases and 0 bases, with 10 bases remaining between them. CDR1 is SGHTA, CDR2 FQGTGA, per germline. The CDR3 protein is CASSFGTASTDTQYF. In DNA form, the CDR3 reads TGTGCCAGCAGCTTTGGTACCGCTAGCACAGATACGCAGTATTTT.

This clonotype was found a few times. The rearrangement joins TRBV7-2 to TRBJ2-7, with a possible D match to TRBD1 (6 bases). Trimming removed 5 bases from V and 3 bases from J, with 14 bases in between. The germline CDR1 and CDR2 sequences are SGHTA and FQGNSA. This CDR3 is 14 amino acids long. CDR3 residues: CASSPRTVIYEQYF. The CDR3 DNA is TGTGCCAGCAGCCCCCGGACAGTAATCTACGAGCAGTACTTC. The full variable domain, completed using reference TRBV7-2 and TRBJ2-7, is GAGVSQSPSNKVTEKGKDVELRCDPISGHTALYWYRQSLGQGLEFLIYFQGNSAPDKSGLPSDRFSAERTGGSVSTLTIQRTQQEDSAVYLCASSPRTVIYEQYFGPGTRLTVT.

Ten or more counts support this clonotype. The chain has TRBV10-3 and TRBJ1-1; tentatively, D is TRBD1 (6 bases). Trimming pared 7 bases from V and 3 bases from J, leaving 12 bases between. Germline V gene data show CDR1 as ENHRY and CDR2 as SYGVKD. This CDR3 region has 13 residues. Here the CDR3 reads CAIIGAGDTEAFF. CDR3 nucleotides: TGTGCCATCATCGGGGCAGGGGACACTGAAGCTTTCTTT.

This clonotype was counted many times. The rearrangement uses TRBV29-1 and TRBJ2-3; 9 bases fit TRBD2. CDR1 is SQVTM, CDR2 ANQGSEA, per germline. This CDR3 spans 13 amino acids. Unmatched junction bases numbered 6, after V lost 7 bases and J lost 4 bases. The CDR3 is CSETSGNADTQYF. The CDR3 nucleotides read TGCAGCGAGACTAGCGGAAACGCAGATACGCAGTATTTT.

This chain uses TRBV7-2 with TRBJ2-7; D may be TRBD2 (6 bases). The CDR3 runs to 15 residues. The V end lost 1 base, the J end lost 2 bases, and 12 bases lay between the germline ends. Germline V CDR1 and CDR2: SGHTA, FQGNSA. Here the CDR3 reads CASSLVGGEAYEQYF. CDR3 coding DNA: TGTGCCAGCAGCTTAGTCGGGGGAGAGGCCTACGAGCAGTACTTC.

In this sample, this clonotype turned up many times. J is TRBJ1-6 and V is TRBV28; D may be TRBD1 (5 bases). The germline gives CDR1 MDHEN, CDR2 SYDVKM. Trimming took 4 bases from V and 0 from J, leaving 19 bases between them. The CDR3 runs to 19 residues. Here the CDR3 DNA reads TGTGCCAGCAGTTCCCAAGGGGCAGGTCTAAGCTCCTATAATTCACCCCTCCACTTT. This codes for CASSSQGAGLSSYNSPLHF.

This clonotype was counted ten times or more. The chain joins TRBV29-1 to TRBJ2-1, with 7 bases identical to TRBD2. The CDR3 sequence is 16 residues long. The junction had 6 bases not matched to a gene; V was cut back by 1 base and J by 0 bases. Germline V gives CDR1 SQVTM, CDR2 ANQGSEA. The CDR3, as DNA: TGCAGCGTTGAAGGTAGCGGGTATTCCTCCTACAATGAGCAGTTCTTC. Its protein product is CSVEGSGYSSYNEQFF.

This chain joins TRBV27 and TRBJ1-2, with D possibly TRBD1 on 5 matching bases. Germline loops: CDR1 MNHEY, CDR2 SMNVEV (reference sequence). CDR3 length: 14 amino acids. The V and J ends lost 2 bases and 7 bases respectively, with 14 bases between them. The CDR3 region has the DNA TGTGCCAGCAGTTTAGGGGCTGAGGTCTCTGGCTACACCTTC. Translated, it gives CASSLGAEVSGYTF.

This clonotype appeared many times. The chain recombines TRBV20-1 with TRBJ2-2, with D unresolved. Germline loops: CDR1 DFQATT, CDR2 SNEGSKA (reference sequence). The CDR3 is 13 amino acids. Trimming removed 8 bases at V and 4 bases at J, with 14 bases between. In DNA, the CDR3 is TGCAGTACTCAACCGGCTGGCACCGGGGAGCTGTTTTTT. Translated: CSTQPAGTGELFF.

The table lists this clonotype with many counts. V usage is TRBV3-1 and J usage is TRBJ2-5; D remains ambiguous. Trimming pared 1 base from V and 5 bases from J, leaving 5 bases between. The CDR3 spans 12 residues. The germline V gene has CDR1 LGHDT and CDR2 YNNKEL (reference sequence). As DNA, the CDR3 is TGTGCCAGCAGCCAAGTGCAGGAGACCCAGTACTTC. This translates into CASSQVQETQYF.

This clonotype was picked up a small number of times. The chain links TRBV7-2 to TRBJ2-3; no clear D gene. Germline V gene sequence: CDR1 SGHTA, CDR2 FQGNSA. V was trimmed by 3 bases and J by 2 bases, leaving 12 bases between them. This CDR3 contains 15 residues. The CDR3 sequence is CASSFNTPFTDTQYF. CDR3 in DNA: TGTGCCAGCAGCTTTAATACCCCTTTCACAGATACGCAGTATTTT.

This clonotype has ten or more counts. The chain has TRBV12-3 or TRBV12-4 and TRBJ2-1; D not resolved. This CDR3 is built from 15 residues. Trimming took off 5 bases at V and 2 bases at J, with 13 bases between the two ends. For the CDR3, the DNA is TGTGCCAGCAGTACTTTGGCCGTAACCTACAATGAGCAGTTCTTC. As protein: CASSTLAVTYNEQFF.

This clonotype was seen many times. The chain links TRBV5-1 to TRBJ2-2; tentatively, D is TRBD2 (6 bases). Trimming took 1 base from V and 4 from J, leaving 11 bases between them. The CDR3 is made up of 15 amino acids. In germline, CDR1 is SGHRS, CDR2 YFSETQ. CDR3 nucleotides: TGCGCCAGCAGCTTGTCCCGGAGGGGCACCGGGGAGCTGTTTTTT. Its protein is CASSLSRRGTGELFF. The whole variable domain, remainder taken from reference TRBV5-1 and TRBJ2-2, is KAGVTQTPRYLIKTRGQQVTLSCSPISGHRSVSWYQQTPGQGLQFLFEYFSETQRNKGNFPGRFSGRQFSNSRSEMNVSTLELGDSALYLCASSLSRRGTGELFFGEGSRLTVL.

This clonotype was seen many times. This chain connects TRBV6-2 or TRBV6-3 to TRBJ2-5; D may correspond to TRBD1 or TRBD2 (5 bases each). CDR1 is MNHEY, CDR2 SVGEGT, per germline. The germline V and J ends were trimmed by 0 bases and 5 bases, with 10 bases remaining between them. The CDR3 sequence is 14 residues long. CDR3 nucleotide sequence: TGTGCCAGCAGTTACTCGACAGAGGGCGAGACCCAGTACTTC. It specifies CASSYSTEGETQYF.